The clone carrying this T cell receptor (beta chain) was counted at least ten times. This specimen comes from a study of blood T cell repertoires in COVID-19. Turning to the study itself: Samples taken during acute and convalescent COVID-19 were collected in the United States, Italy and Spain.

Per the original data handling: Estimated nucleated cell counts came from reference gene primer amplification. The data were produced by immunoSEQ multiplex PCR, yet TCRdb's version contains in-frame clones alone and is incomplete. That table gives V, J and clone size, and the DNA gave D and trimming. This sample yields fewer than 150,000 clones, of which approximately 81% are seen a single time; around 13% belongs to the top ten. The sequence was collected from a woman in her 30s who had recovered from COVID-19. The sequenced sample was peripheral blood.

The CDR3 DNA reads TGTGCCAGCAGTTTTAATAGCTATGAGCAGTTCTTC. This translates into CASSFNSYEQFF. The chain combines TRBV12-3 or TRBV12-4 with TRBJ2-1; no firm D call. Trimming shortened V by 3 bases and J by 8 bases, and 8 bases separated the two germline ends. This CDR3 region has 12 residues.